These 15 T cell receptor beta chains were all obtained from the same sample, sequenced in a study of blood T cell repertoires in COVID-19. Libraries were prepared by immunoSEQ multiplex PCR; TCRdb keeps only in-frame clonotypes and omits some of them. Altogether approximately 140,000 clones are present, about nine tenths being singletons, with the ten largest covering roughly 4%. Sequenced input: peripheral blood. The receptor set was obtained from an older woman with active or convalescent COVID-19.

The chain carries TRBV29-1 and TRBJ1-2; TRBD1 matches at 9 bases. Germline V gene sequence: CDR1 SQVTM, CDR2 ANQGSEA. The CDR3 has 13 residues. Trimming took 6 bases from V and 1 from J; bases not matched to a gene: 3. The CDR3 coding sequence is TGCAGCGTGGGGGACAGGGATAACTATGGCTACACCTTC. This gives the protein CSVGDRDNYGYTF.

DNA for the CDR3: TGTGCCAGCAGAACCCGGGACACACTGGAAGAGACCCAGTACTTC. Its protein is CASRTRDTLEETQYF. J is TRBJ2-5 and V is TRBV5-4; D may be TRBD1 (6 bases). Germline assignment: CDR1 SGHNT and CDR2 YYREEE (reference sequence). V lost 5 bases and J 3 bases, leaving 17 bases between the germline ends. The CDR3 sequence is 15 residues long.

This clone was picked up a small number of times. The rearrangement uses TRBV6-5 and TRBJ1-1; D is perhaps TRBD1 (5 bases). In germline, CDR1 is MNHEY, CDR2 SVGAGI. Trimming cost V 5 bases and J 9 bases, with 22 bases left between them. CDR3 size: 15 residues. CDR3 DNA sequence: TGTGCCAGCAGTCTACGGTTCCCCCGGGACTCTAAAGCTTTCTTT. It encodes CASSLRFPRDSKAFF.

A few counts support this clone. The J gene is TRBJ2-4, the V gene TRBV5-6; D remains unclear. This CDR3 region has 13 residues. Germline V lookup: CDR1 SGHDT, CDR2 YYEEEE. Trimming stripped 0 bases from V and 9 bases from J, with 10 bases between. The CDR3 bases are TGTGCCAGCAGCTTGGAAGTGACAAGCATTCAGTACTTC. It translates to CASSLEVTSIQYF.

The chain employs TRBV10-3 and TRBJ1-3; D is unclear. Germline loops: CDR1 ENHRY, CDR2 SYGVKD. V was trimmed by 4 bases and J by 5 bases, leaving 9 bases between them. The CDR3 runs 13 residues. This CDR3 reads CAISGGDRNTIYF. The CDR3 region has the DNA TGTGCCATCAGTGGTGGCGACAGAAACACCATATATTTT.

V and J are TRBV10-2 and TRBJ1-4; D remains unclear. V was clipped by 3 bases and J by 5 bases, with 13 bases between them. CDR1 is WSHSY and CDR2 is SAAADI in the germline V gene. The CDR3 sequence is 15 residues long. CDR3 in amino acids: CASSDNAGLNEKLFF. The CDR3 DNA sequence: TGCGCCAGCAGTGATAACGCAGGCCTGAATGAAAAACTGTTTTTT.

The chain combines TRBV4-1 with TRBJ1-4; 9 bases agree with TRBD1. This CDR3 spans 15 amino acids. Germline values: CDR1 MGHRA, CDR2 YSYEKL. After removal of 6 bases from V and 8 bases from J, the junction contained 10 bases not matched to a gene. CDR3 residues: CASSLTGTGFEKLFF. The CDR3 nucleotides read TGCGCCAGCAGTCTTACCGGGACAGGGTTCGAAAAACTGTTTTTT.

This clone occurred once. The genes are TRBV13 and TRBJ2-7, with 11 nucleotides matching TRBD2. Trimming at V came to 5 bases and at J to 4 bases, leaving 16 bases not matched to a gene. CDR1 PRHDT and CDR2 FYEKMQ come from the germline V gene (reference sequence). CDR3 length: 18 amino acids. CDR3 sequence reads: CASSLKRLAGTVLYEQYF. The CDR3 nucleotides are TGTGCCAGCAGCCTAAAAAGACTAGCGGGGACGGTTTTATACGAGCAGTACTTC.

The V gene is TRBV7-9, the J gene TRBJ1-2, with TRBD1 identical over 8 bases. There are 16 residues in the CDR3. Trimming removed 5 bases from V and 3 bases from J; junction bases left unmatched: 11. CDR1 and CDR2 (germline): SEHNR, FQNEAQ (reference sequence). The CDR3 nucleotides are TGTGCCAGCAGCCGCGGGACAGGCGGTTCCCACTATGGCTACACCTTC. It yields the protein CASSRGTGGSHYGYTF. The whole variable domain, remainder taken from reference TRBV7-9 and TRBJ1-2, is DTGVSQNPRHKITKRGQNVTFRCDPISEHNRLYWYRQTLGQGPEFLTYFQNEAQLEKSRLLSDRFSAERPKGSFSTLEIQRTEQGDSAMYLCASSRGTGGSHYGYTFGSGTRLTVV.

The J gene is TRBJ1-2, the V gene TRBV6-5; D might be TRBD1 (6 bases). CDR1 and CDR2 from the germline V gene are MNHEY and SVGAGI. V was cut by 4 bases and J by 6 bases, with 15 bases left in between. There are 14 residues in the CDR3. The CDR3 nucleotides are TGTGCCAGCAGTTCCCAGGGGAGGGGGGATGGCTACACCTTC. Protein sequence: CASSSQGRGDGYTF.

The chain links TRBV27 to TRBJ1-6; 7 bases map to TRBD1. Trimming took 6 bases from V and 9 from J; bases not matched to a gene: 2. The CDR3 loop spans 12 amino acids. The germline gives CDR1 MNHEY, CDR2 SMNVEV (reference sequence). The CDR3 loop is CASRNRGSPLHF. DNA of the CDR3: TGTGCCAGCAGGAACAGGGGTTCACCCCTCCACTTT.

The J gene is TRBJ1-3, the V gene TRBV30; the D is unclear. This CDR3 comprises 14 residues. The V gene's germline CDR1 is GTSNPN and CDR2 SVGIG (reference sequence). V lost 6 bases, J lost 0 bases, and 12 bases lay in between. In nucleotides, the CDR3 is TGTGCCTGCTCGCAGGATAACTCTGGAAACACCATATATTTT. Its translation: CACSQDNSGNTIYF.

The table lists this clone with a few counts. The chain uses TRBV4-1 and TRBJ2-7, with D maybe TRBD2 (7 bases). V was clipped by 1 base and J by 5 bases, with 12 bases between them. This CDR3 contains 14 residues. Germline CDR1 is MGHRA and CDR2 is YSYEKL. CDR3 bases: TGCGCCAGCAGCCAAGCGTCGGGGGGCGACGAGCAGTACTTC. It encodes CASSQASGGDEQYF.

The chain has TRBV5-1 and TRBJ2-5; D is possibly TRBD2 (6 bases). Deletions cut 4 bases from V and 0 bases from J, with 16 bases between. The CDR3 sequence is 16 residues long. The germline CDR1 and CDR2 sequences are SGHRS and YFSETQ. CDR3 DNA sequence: TGCGCCAGCAGCCCGGGGGTAGGGATGTACCAAGAGACCCAGTACTTC. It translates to CASSPGVGMYQETQYF.

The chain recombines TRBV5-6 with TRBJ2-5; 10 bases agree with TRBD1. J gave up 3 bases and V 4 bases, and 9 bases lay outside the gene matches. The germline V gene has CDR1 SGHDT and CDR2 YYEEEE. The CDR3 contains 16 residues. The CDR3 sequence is CASSLRTGGLEETQYF. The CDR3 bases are TGTGCCAGCAGCCTGCGGACAGGGGGTTTGGAAGAGACCCAGTACTTC.